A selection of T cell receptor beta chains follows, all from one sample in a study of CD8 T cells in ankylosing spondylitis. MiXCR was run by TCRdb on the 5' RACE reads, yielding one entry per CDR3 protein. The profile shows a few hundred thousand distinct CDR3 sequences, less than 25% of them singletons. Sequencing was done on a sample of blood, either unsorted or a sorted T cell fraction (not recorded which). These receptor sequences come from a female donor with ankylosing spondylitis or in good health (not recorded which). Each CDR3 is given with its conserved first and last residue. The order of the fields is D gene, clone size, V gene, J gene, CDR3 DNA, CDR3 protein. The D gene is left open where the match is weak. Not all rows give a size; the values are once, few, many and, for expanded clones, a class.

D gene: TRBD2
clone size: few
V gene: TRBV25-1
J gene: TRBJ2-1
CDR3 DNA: TGTGCCAGCAGTGAAGGGCTAGCGGGAGTTGGTGAGCAGTTCTTC
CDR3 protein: CASSEGLAGVGEQFF

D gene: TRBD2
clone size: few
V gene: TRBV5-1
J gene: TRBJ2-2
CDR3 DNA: TGCGCCAGCAGCTTGATGACGGGAGGGCCATCTTCCGGGGAGCTGTTTTTT
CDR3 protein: CASSLMTGGPSSGELFF

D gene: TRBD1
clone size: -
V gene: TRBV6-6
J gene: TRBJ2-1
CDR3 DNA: TGTGCCAGCAGTCTCGGACAGGCTAGTGAGCAGTTCTTC
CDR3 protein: CASSLGQASEQFF

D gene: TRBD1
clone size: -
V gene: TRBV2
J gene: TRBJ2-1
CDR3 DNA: TGTGCCAGCAGGGACGGGACAGCCAAGGATGAGCAGTTCTTC
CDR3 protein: CASRDGTAKDEQFF

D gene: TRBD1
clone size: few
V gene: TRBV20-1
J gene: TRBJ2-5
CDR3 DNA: TGCAGTGCAAGGACAGGAATTGAGACCCAGTACTTC
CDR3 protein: CSARTGIETQYF

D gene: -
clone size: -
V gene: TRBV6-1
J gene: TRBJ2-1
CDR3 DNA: TGTGCCAGCATCTCGGAGGGGCGGAGGAATGAGCAGTTCTTC
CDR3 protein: CASISEGRRNEQFF

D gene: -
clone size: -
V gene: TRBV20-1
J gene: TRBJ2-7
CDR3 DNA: TGCAGTGCTAGTTCGGACGTGGCCTACGAGCAGTACTTC
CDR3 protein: CSASSDVAYEQYF

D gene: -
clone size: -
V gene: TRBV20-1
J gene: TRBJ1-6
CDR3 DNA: TGCAGTGCTAGAAAGGGTCTGGGCTTTAATTCACCCCTCCACTTT
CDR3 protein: CSARKGLGFNSPLHF

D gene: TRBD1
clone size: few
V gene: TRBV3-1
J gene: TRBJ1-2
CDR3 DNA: TGTGCCAGCAGCCAAGCCTGGACAGGGGTTGGCTACACCTTC
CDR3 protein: CASSQAWTGVGYTF

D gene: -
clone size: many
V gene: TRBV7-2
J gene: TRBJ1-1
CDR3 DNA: TGTGCCAGCAGCTTAGAAGGTGCGAACACTGAAGCTTTCTTT
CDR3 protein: CASSLEGANTEAFF

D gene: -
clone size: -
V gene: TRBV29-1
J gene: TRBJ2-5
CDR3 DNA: TGCAGCGTTGGGGGGCTCGACGAGACCCAGTACTTC
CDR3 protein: CSVGGLDETQYF

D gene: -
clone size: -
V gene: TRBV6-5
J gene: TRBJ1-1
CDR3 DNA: TGTGCCAGCAGTTACTCCACAGGGCAGTGGAACACTGAAGCTTTCTTT
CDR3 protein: CASSYSTGQWNTEAFF

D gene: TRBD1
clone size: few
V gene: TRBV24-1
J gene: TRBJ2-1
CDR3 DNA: TGTGCCACCAGTGATCGGGGACAGGGCTCCTACAATGAGCAGTTCTTC
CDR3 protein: CATSDRGQGSYNEQFF

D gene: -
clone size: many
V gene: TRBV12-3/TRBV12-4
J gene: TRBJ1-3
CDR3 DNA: TGTGCCAGCAGTTTAATGACCTCTGGAAACACCATATATTTT
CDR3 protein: CASSLMTSGNTIYF

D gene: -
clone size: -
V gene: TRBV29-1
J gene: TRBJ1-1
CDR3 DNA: TGCAGCGGGCACAGGGAGTACACTGAAGCTTTCTTT
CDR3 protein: CSGHREYTEAFF

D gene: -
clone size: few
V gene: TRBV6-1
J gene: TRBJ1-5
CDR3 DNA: TGTGCCAGCAGTGAAGCAGGGGTGGGTAGCAATCAGCCCCAGCATTTT
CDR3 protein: CASSEAGVGSNQPQHF

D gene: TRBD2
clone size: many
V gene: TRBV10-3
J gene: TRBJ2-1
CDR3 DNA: TGTGCCATCAGTGGCCCGACCATTAGCGGGGGCTACAATGAGCAGTTCTTC
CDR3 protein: CAISGPTISGGYNEQFF